The 26 T cell receptor beta chains given below trace back to one sample, sequenced in a study of cytomegalovirus exposure and HLA in healthy donors. The PCR employed 60 Vbeta primers together with 13 Jbeta primers. Repertoires were generated with immunoSEQ multiplex PCR, while TCRdb's copy carries only in-frame clones and drops some. The table has roughly 130,000 clones, about 80% seen once; the top ten hold under 1.5%. Sample: PBMCs. These receptors were taken from a male donor in good health and CMV-seropositive.

The rearrangement uses TRBV5-6 and TRBJ2-7, with 7 bases matching TRBD1. Germline CDR1 reads SGHDT; CDR2 reads YYEEEE. V was pared by 0 bases and J by 3 bases, with 9 bases of the junction left unmatched. The CDR3 totals 16 residues. The CDR3 nucleotides are TGTGCCAGCAGCTTGGGGACAGGTACAAAAAACTACGAGCAGTACTTC. Its translation is CASSLGTGTKNYEQYF.

The chain joins TRBV28 to TRBJ2-3, with D possibly being TRBD2 (6 bases). The CDR3 runs 13 residues. Trimming removed 3 bases from V and 11 bases from J, with 15 bases in between. Germline lookup yields CDR1 MDHEN and CDR2 SYDVKM. CDR3 in amino acids: CASSFPGGRRQYF. The CDR3 nucleotides read TGTGCCAGCAGTTTTCCCGGGGGTAGGAGGCAGTATTTT.

The V and J genes are TRBV19 and TRBJ2-5, with D unresolved. V lost 6 bases and J 7 bases, leaving 12 bases between the germline ends. The CDR3 has 12 amino acids. Germline V gene sequence: CDR1 LNHDA, CDR2 SQIVND (reference sequence). As DNA, the CDR3 is TGTGCCAGTAGGCCGAGGCGAGGGACCCAGTACTTC. It encodes CASRPRRGTQYF. Full variable domain (remainder filled in from reference TRBV19 and TRBJ2-5): DGGITQSPKYLFRKEGQNVTLSCEQNLNHDAMYWYRQDPGQGLRLIYYSQIVNDFQKGDIAEGYSVSREKKESFPLTVTSAQKNPTAFYLCASRPRRGTQYFGPGTRLLVL.

The chain couples TRBV10-3 to TRBJ2-7, with 8 bases identical to TRBD2. Losses at the gene ends were 6 bases for V and 3 bases for J; bases not matched to a gene: 10. Looked up from germline, CDR1 is ENHRY and CDR2 is SYGVKD. This CDR3 comprises 15 residues. CDR3 bases: TGTGCCATCAGCGCACTAGCGGAGGCTTTCTACGAGCAGTACTTC. Its protein is CAISALAEAFYEQYF.

The rearrangement links TRBV4-3 to TRBJ2-1; maybe TRBD1 (6 bases). The V gene lost 0 bases and the J gene lost 2 bases, with 8 bases spanning the gap. This CDR3 is built from 15 residues. The germline V gene encodes CDR1 LGHNA and CDR2 YSLEER. Here the CDR3 DNA reads TGCGCCAGCAGCCAAGACAGGGACACCTACAATGAGCAGTTCTTC. Translated: CASSQDRDTYNEQFF.

The chain employs TRBV11-3 and TRBJ2-3; D is unclear. Germline V CDR1 and CDR2: SGHNT, YENEEA. CDR3 length: 12 residues. The ends were cut back, 5 bases at V and 4 bases at J, with 7 bases in the middle. For the CDR3, the DNA is TGTGCCAGCAGCGCGAACGCAGATACGCAGTATTTT. Protein: CASSANADTQYF.

The V and J genes are TRBV4-1 and TRBJ1-6; D possibly corresponds to TRBD1 (5 bases). Germline values: CDR1 MGHRA, CDR2 YSYEKL. V was shortened by 3 bases and J by 0 bases, with 12 bases between the two germline ends. The length of the CDR3 is 17 residues. CDR3 nucleotides: TGCGCCAGCAGCCACGGGGGGGTTAGCTCCTATAATTCACCCCTCCACTTT. It specifies CASSHGGVSSYNSPLHF.

The CDR3 DNA sequence: TGCGCCAGCAGCCAAGGGACTAGCGGGAGTTGGAATGAGCAGTTCTTC. This sequence encodes CASSQGTSGSWNEQFF. The chain has TRBV4-1 and TRBJ2-1; TRBD2 agrees at 13 bases. V shed 1 base, J shed 7 bases, and the junction held 4 bases outside the gene matches. Germline values: CDR1 MGHRA, CDR2 YSYEKL. CDR3 length: 16 residues.

J is TRBJ1-2 and V is TRBV11-2; 7 positions agree with TRBD1. The germline gives CDR1 SGHAT, CDR2 FQNNGV. The CDR3 extends over 15 amino acids. J lost 7 bases, V lost 1 base, and 9 bases had no gene match. CDR3 amino acids: CASSLGWTGLGGYTF. DNA for the CDR3: TGTGCCAGCAGCTTAGGGTGGACAGGCCTGGGTGGCTACACCTTC.

The sample holds one count of this clone. The chain joins TRBV5-1 to TRBJ1-1, with a tentative D call TRBD1 (6 bases). The V end lost 2 bases, the J end lost 1 base, and 9 bases lay between the germline ends. Germline-derived CDR1 and CDR2 are SGHRS and YFSETQ. CDR3 size: 14 residues. The CDR3 loop reads CASSFGQTNTEAFF. The DNA of the CDR3 is TGCGCCAGCAGCTTTGGACAGACGAACACTGAAGCTTTCTTT. The full variable domain, completed using reference TRBV5-1 and TRBJ1-1, is KAGVTQTPRYLIKTRGQQVTLSCSPISGHRSVSWYQQTPGQGLQFLFEYFSETQRNKGNFPGRFSGRQFSNSRSEMNVSTLELGDSALYLCASSFGQTNTEAFFGQGTRLTVV.

This chain joins TRBV25-1 and TRBJ2-2; the match to TRBD2 covers 7 bases. V gave up 0 bases and J gave up 3 bases; unmatched junction bases: 7. CDR1 is MGHDK, CDR2 SYGVNS, per germline. The CDR3 sequence is 17 residues long. The CDR3 nucleotides are TGTGCCAGCAGTGAATATTGGTCTAGCGGTGACACCGGGGAGCTGTTTTTT. Its translation: CASSEYWSSGDTGELFF.

This chain connects TRBV11-1 to TRBJ2-5, with 12 bases lining up with TRBD2. The CDR3 is 17 residues long. Per germline, CDR1 SGHAT and CDR2 FQDESV (reference sequence). J gave up 2 bases and V 3 bases, and 7 bases lay outside the gene matches. The CDR3 nucleotides read TGTGCCAGCAGCTTGAGGGGACTAGCGGGCAGACAAGAGACCCAGTACTTC. Amino acid sequence: CASSLRGLAGRQETQYF.

The chain couples TRBV6-1 to TRBJ2-3; no definite D call. This CDR3 spans 11 amino acids. V lost 7 bases and J lost 6, with 8 bases in between. The germline gives CDR1 MNHNS, CDR2 SASEGT. The CDR3 loop reads CASTVLDTQYF. CDR3 coding DNA: TGTGCCAGCACAGTTTTGGATACGCAGTATTTT.

The CDR3 bases are TGTGCCAGCAGCTTGGAGGAGGGAAGTAACTATGGCTACACCTTC. Its translation: CASSLEEGSNYGYTF. This chain uses TRBV5-4 with TRBJ1-2, with D hard to call. CDR1 is SGHNT, CDR2 YYREEE, per germline (reference sequence). Between the trimmed V and J ends, which lost 0 bases and 1 base, there was a span of 10 bases. The CDR3 spans 15 residues.

V usage is TRBV7-9 and J usage is TRBJ2-2, with 10 positions matching TRBD2. The trim removed 6 bases at V and 3 bases at J, leaving 7 bases unmatched. The germline V gene has CDR1 SEHNR and CDR2 FQNEAQ (reference sequence). The CDR3 consists of 16 residues. The chain's CDR3 is CASSPSGGAYTGELFF. CDR3 DNA sequence: TGTGCCAGCAGTCCCAGCGGGGGGGCGTACACCGGGGAGCTGTTTTTT.

The chain carries TRBV11-2 and TRBJ2-5, with D possibly matching TRBD2 (6 bases). Germline V gene data show CDR1 as SGHAT and CDR2 as FQNNGV. This CDR3 region has 16 residues. V was shortened by 4 bases and J by 3 bases, with 18 bases between the two germline ends. As DNA, the CDR3 is TGTGCCAGCAGCTCCCTGTCGGGGGACCCGAAAGAGACCCAGTACTTC. Protein product: CASSSLSGDPKETQYF.

CDR3 nucleotide sequence: TGTGCCAGCAGCTATGGGCTCATCCAGGACACTGAAGCTTTCTTT. It is translated as CASSYGLIQDTEAFF. The chain combines TRBV7-9 with TRBJ1-1; D uncertain. Germline V CDR1 and CDR2: SEHNR, FQNEAQ (reference sequence). This CDR3 region has 15 residues. The V gene lost 4 bases and the J gene lost 3 bases, with 15 bases spanning the gap. The variable domain in full, completed from reference TRBV7-9 and TRBJ1-1, reads DTGVSQNPRHKITKRGQNVTFRCDPISEHNRLYWYRQTLGQGPEFLTYFQNEAQLEKSRLLSDRFSAERPKGSFSTLEIQRTEQGDSAMYLCASSYGLIQDTEAFFGQGTRLTVV.

The J gene is TRBJ2-1, the V gene TRBV4-1; 12 bases are shared with TRBD2. Germline V CDR1 and CDR2: MGHRA, YSYEKL. Trimming took 5 bases from V and 0 from J; bases not matched to a gene: 8. CDR3 length: 18 amino acids. This CDR3 is CASSFSSGRASSYNEQFF. In DNA form, the CDR3 reads TGCGCCAGCAGCTTCTCTAGCGGGAGGGCAAGCTCCTACAATGAGCAGTTCTTC.

This clone was observed a single time. The genes are TRBV18 and TRBJ1-4; the match to TRBD1 covers 10 bases. The ends lost 3 bases at V and 6 bases at J; junction bases unmatched: 4. The CDR3 spans 15 residues. CDR1 is KGHSH, CDR2 LQKENI, per germline. CDR3 sequence reads: CASSPLGTGDEKLFF. For the CDR3, the DNA is TGTGCCAGCTCACCTCTAGGGACAGGGGATGAAAAACTGTTTTTT.

The V call is TRBV4-3, the J call TRBJ1-4; TRBD1 might be the D (5 bases). Trimming stripped 0 bases from V and 3 bases from J, with 17 bases between. Looked up from germline, CDR1 is LGHNA and CDR2 is YSLEER. This CDR3 is 18 amino acids long. Here the CDR3 DNA reads TGCGCCAGCAGCCAAGACGAACCCCGACTAGGGGCTAATGAAAAACTGTTTTTT. Residues: CASSQDEPRLGANEKLFF.

The table lists this clone with a few counts. The chain joins TRBV7-2 to TRBJ2-7; a weak D match, TRBD1 (6 bases). The CDR3 extends over 14 amino acids. Germline lookup yields CDR1 SGHTA and CDR2 FQGNSA. Deletions cut 3 bases from V and 5 bases from J, with 14 bases between. The CDR3 here is CASSLGGGFHEQYF. The CDR3 coding sequence is TGTGCCAGCAGCTTGGGTGGGGGCTTCCACGAGCAGTACTTC.

The chain employs TRBV28 and TRBJ2-5, with 9 bases matching TRBD1. The junction had 5 bases not matched to a gene; V was cut back by 2 bases and J by 4 bases. Germline CDR1 and CDR2: MDHEN and SYDVKM. CDR3 length: 15 amino acids. CDR3 sequence reads: CASSLVETGGETQYF. DNA of the CDR3: TGTGCCAGCAGTTTAGTCGAGACAGGGGGAGAGACCCAGTACTTC.

The V gene is TRBV6-4, the J gene TRBJ2-3, with 9 bases aligning to TRBD2. Germline CDR1 and CDR2: MRHNA and SNTAGT. The CDR3 spans 14 residues. V lost 6 bases, J lost 4 bases, and 5 bases stayed unmatched. In DNA form, the CDR3 reads TGTGCCAGCAGCCAAGGACTAGCGTCAGATACGCAGTATTTT. Amino acids: CASSQGLASDTQYF.

The J gene is TRBJ2-5, the V gene TRBV10-3; 11 nucleotides line up with TRBD2. Trimming removed 2 bases from V and 2 bases from J; junction bases left unmatched: 10. The CDR3 has 18 residues. Germline-derived CDR1 and CDR2 are ENHRY and SYGVKD. Written as DNA, the CDR3 is TGTGCCATCAGTGAGGCCCAGATAGCGGGGGGGAAACAAGAGACCCAGTACTTC. Translation: CAISEAQIAGGKQETQYF.

This clone occurred a few times. Here the CDR3 DNA reads TGTGCCAGCAGCCCCCGGGACAGGGGCGCCGAGCAGTACTTC. It is translated as CASSPRDRGAEQYF. This chain joins TRBV7-9 and TRBJ2-7; 10 bases line up with TRBD1. The germline CDR1 and CDR2 sequences are SEHNR and FQNEAQ (reference sequence). The CDR3 totals 14 residues. The J segment lost 6 bases and the V segment lost 5 bases, leaving 7 bases of the junction unmatched.

This clone was counted only a few times. The chain recombines TRBV5-1 with TRBJ1-1; 9 bases align to TRBD1. The CDR3 loop spans 15 amino acids. The germline V gene has CDR1 SGHRS and CDR2 YFSETQ. J lost 5 bases, V lost 0 bases, and 5 bases had no gene match. The CDR3 region has the DNA TGCGCCAGCAGCTTGGCGGGACAGGGTAGGACTGAAGCTTTCTTT. Amino acid sequence: CASSLAGQGRTEAFF.